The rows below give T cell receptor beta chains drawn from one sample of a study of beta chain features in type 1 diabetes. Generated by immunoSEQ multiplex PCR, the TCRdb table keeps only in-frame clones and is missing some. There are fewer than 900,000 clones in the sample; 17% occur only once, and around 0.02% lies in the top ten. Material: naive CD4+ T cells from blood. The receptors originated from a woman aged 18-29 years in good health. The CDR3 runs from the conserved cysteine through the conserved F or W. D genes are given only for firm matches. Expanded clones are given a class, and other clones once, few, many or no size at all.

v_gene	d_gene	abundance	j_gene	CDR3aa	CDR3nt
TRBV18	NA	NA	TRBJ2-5	CASSPAGRETQYF	TGTGCCAGCTCACCAGCAGGGAGGGAGACCCAGTACTTC
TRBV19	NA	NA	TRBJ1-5	CASSTLQGPKQPQHF	TGTGCCAGTAGTACCCTACAGGGCCCCAAGCAGCCCCAGCATTTT
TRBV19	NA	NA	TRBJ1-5	CASNPGGRDQPQHF	TGTGCCAGTAATCCTGGGGGACGAGATCAGCCCCAGCATTTT
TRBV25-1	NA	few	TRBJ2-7	CASVGDTSYEQYF	TGTGCCAGCGTGGGGGACACTTCCTACGAGCAGTACTTC
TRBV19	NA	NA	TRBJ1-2	CASSIEGHYGYTF	TGTGCCAGTAGTATTGAGGGGCACTATGGCTACACCTTC
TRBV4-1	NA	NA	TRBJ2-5	CASSQDQTQEETQYF	TGCGCCAGCAGCCAAGATCAAACACAAGAAGAGACCCAGTACTTC
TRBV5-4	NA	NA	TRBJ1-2	CASSFPGANNYGYTF	TGTGCCAGCAGCTTCCCAGGAGCTAATAACTATGGCTACACCTTC
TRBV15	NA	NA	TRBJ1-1	CATSSNGQDTEAFF	TGTGCCACCAGCAGCAATGGGCAGGACACTGAAGCTTTCTTT
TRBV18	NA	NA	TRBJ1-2	CASSPSGQWYGYTF	TGTGCCAGCTCACCATCCGGCCAGTGGTATGGCTACACCTTC
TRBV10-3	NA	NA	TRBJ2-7	CAISSPGGSYEQYF	TGTGCCATCAGTTCACCAGGGGGGAGCTACGAGCAGTACTTC
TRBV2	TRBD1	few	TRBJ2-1	CASSRGHYYNEQFF	TGTGCCAGCAGTAGGGGGCACTACTACAATGAGCAGTTCTTC
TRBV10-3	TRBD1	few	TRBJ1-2	CAISGQGEDGYTF	TGTGCCATCAGTGGTCAGGGGGAGGATGGCTACACCTTC
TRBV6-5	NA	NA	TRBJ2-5	CASSYVGNLETQYF	TGTGCCAGCAGTTACGTTGGAAATCTGGAGACCCAGTACTTC
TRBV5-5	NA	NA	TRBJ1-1	CASSENTEAFF	TGTGCCAGCAGCGAGAACACTGAAGCTTTCTTT
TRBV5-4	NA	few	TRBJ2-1	CASRSEAQAYNEQFF	TGTGCCAGCAGGTCGGAGGCCCAGGCCTACAATGAGCAGTTCTTC
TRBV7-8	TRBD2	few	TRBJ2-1	CASSSRFLAGGPTRHNEQFF	TGTGCCAGCAGCTCCCGATTTCTAGCGGGAGGACCCACAAGACACAATGAGCAGTTCTTC